This T cell receptor beta chain derives from a study of regulatory T cells in long-lasting Graves disease. As to time point: newly diagnosed GD, antithyroid drugs for less than 3 months. Making the TCR library involved RNA that had been extracted from PBMCs. Enrollment of patients was through an endocrinology department in Xi'an, China. Investigators prepared the TCR beta libraries by applying iRepertoire HTBI primers and Arm-PCR of CDR3 regions. Each CDR3 protein gets one entry after TCRdb re-called the multiplex PCR reads with MiXCR. Of 450,000 to 600,000 distinct CDR3 sequences detected, less than 15% appear once; the ten largest clones hold roughly 10%. The V gene's germline CDR1 is DFQATT and CDR2 SNEGSKA (reference sequence). Germline trimming cut 1 base from V and 3 bases from J; bases unmatched to any gene: 3. The CDR3 spans 14 residues. This clonotype was found many times. This same sample was also part of a study on T cells in Graves' hyperthyroidism and ophthalmopathy.

This clonotype was sampled from a man younger than 40 with Graves disease. The chain has TRBV20-1 and TRBJ2-7; 10 nucleotides agree with TRBD2. The specimen comprised peripheral blood mononuclear cells (PBMCs), sampled at new diagnosis, from a patient treated with antithyroid drugs. CDR3 amino acids: CSARVEREGYEQYF. The CDR3 DNA follows: TGCAGTGCTAGAGTAGAGCGGGAGGGCTACGAGCAGTACTTC.